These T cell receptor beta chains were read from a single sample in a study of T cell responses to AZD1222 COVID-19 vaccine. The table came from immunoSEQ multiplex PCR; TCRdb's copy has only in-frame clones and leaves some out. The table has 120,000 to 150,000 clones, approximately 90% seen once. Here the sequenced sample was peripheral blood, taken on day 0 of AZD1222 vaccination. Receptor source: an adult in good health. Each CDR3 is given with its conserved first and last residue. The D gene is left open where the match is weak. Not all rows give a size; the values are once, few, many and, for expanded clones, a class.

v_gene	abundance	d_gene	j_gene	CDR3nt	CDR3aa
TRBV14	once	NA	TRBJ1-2	TGTGCCAGCAGCAGTCGGAGAATCTATGGCTACACCTTC	CASSSRRIYGYTF
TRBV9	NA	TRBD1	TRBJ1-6	TGTGCCAGCAGCGTGCTCGGGACAGGGGATTCACCCCTCCACTTT	CASSVLGTGDSPLHF
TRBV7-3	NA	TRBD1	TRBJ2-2	TGTGCCAGCAGCTCCGACAGGGCCGGGGAGCTGTTTTTT	CASSSDRAGELFF
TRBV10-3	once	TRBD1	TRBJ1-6	TGTGCCATCAGTGGACAGGGGTCTGTCAATAATTCACCCCTCCACTTT	CAISGQGSVNNSPLHF
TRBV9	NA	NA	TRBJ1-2	TGTGCCAGCAGCGTCGGGGATTATGGCTACACCTTC	CASSVGDYGYTF
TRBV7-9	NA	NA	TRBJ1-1	TGTGCCAGCAGCCCTCGGGCGGGGACTGAAGCTTTCTTT	CASSPRAGTEAFF
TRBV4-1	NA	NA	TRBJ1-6	TGCGCCAGCAGCCAATCGCCTGAGGGTTTTAATTCACCCCTCCACTTT	CASSQSPEGFNSPLHF
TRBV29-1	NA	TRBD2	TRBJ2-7	TGCAGCGTTTTTCTGGGGGGGGTAGGATACGAGCAGTACTTC	CSVFLGGVGYEQYF
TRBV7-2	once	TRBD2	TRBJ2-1	TGTGCCAGCGGGAGGGTCTACAATGAGCAGTTCTTC	CASGRVYNEQFF
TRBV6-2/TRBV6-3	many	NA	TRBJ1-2	TGTGCCAGCAGTTATAGAGTCTATGGCTACACCTTC	CASSYRVYGYTF
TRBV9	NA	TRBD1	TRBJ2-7	TGTGCCAGCAGCCCATACGGGGACAGAGAGTACGAGCAGTACTTC	CASSPYGDREYEQYF
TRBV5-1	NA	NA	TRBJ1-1	TGCGCCAGCAGCTTGGGGGGGCTCACTGAAGCTTTCTTT	CASSLGGLTEAFF
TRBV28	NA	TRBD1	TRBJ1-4	TGTGCCACAATACGACAGGGGCGAACTGGAAAACTGTTTTTT	CATIRQGRTGKLFF
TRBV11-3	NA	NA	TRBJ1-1	TGTGCCAGCAGCTTTATTACGGACACTGAAGCTTTCTTT	CASSFITDTEAFF
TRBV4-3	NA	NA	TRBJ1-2	TGCGCCAGCAGCCAAGATCCCCGCAAAGAGTTTGACTACACCTTC	CASSQDPRKEFDYTF
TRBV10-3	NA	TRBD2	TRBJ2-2	TGTGCCATCAGTGATCCGAGCGGGAGGAGGACCGGGGAGCTGTTTTTT	CAISDPSGRRTGELFF
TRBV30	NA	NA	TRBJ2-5	TGTGCCTGGAGTGTATTTGGTGGGGGTAAGACCCAGTACTTC	CAWSVFGGGKTQYF
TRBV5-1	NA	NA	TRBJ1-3	TGCGCCAGCAGCTTGATTTCAGCCTCCTCTGGAAACACCATATATTTT	CASSLISASSGNTIYF
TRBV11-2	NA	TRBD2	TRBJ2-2	TGTGCCAGCAGCTTCCTCGGGGGGGTCCCCGCCGGGGAGCTGTTTTTT	CASSFLGGVPAGELFF
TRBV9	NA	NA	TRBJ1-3	TGTGCCAGCAGCGCTCAAATCGCGGAGCCCTCTGGAAACACCATATATTTT	CASSAQIAEPSGNTIYF
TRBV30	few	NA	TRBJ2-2	TGTGCCTGGAGTGTCCCGGGGCCGACCGGGGAGCTGTTTTTT	CAWSVPGPTGELFF
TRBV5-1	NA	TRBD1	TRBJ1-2	TGCGCCAGCAGCTTCCGGGACAGTGGCTTTACCTTC	CASSFRDSGFTF
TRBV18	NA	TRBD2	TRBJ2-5	TGTGCCAGCTCTCTGACTAGCGGCCAAGAGACCCAGTACTTC	CASSLTSGQETQYF
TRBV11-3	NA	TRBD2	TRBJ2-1	TGTGCCAGCAGCTCGCTTGGGGGGGTTGGGCAGTTCTTC	CASSSLGGVGQFF
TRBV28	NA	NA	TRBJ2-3	TGTGCCAGCATCCCCGGAGGAGCCGATACGCAGTATTTT	CASIPGGADTQYF
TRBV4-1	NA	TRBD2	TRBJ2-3	TGCGCCAGCAGCCAAGATGATGTTGGCGCGGGAGGGATCACAGATACGCAGTATTTT	CASSQDDVGAGGITDTQYF
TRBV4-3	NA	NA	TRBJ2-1	TGCGCCAGCAGCCAAGATCAAGTACCGTACAATGAGCAGTTCTTC	CASSQDQVPYNEQFF
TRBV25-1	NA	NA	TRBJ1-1	TGTGCCAGCAGACAACAGGGAATGGCTGAAGCTTTCTTT	CASRQQGMAEAFF
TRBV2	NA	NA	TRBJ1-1	TGTGCCAGCAGTATACGTGATAACACTGAAGCTTTCTTT	CASSIRDNTEAFF
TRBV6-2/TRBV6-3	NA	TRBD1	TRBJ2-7	TGTGCCAGCAGTTACCTCATCAACAGGGACAGGGGGACTTACGAGCAGTACTTC	CASSYLINRDRGTYEQYF
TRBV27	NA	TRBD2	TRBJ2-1	TGTGCCAGCAGTTCGCTAGCGGGGGTAACCTACAATGAGCAGTTCTTC	CASSSLAGVTYNEQFF
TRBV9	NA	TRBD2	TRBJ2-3	TGTGCCAGCAGCCATAGCGGGGCTAGCACAGATACGCAGTATTTT	CASSHSGASTDTQYF